Presented here are 14 T cell receptor beta chains from one specimen sequenced in a study of cytomegalovirus exposure and HLA in healthy donors. 13 Jbeta primers and 60 Vbeta primers were used for the PCR. This table comes from immunoSEQ multiplex PCR, and its TCRdb copy is limited to in-frame clones, with some not included. The repertoire holds about 100,000 clones, with about 86% as singletons. Sample: PBMCs. The receptors here all came from a woman in her seventies in good health and CMV-seropositive.

V usage is TRBV25-1 and J usage is TRBJ1-6; D gene uncertain. CDR1 MGHDK and CDR2 SYGVNS come from the germline V gene. The CDR3 length is 16 residues. The V and J ends lost 0 bases and 11 bases respectively, with 17 bases between them. CDR3 in amino acids: CASSEYGRTDGTPLHF. CDR3 DNA: TGTGCCAGCAGTGAATATGGGCGCACCGACGGGACACCCCTCCACTTT.

V usage is TRBV19 and J usage is TRBJ2-1; 9 bases match TRBD2. The germline CDR1 and CDR2 sequences are LNHDA and SQIVND (reference sequence). The junction had 10 bases not matched to a gene; V was cut back by 6 bases and J by 4 bases. The CDR3 consists of 16 residues. CDR3 coding DNA: TGTGCCAGTAGCAGATTAGCGGGGGAAACTTACAATGAGCAGTTCTTC. Residues: CASSRLAGETYNEQFF.

The chain carries TRBV28 and TRBJ2-7; D perhaps matches TRBD2 (6 bases). CDR1 is MDHEN, CDR2 SYDVKM, per germline. The CDR3 covers 16 residues. Trimming took off 1 base at V and 2 bases at J, with 15 bases between the two ends. The CDR3 sequence is CASSLLFGTLTYEQYF. The CDR3 DNA follows: TGTGCCAGCAGTTTATTGTTCGGGACTCTAACCTACGAGCAGTACTTC.

The gene calls are TRBV29-1 and TRBJ2-5, with 7 positions matching TRBD2. Per the germline V gene, CDR1 is SQVTM and CDR2 is ANQGSEA. V shed 4 bases and J 4 bases; nucleotides not matched to a gene: 3. This CDR3 contains 12 residues. CDR3 sequence: CSVGGEGETQYF. CDR3 coding DNA: TGCAGCGTTGGGGGGGAGGGAGAGACCCAGTACTTC.

V and J are TRBV5-1 and TRBJ2-7; TRBD1 matches at 7 bases. The V gene's germline CDR1 is SGHRS and CDR2 YFSETQ. This CDR3 spans 13 amino acids. Trimming at V came to 4 bases and at J to 5 bases, leaving 6 bases not matched to a gene. The CDR3 protein is CASSVDRPDEQYF. CDR3 sequence (DNA): TGCGCCAGCAGCGTGGACAGGCCGGACGAGCAGTACTTC.

This chain connects TRBV7-9 to TRBJ2-3, with D maybe TRBD2 (6 bases). The CDR3 is made up of 15 amino acids. Germline values: CDR1 SEHNR, CDR2 FQNEAQ (reference sequence). V dropped 6 bases and J dropped 5 bases, with 18 bases sitting between them. This chain's CDR3 is CASRRWPGVGDTQYF. The DNA of the CDR3 is TGTGCCAGCAGAAGATGGCCGGGAGTAGGAGATACGCAGTATTTT.

The chain is built from TRBV27 and TRBJ2-3, with 13 bases matching TRBD2. Germline CDR1 MNHEY, CDR2 SMNVEV (reference sequence). The CDR3 is made up of 17 amino acids. V trimming: 6 bases; J trimming: 2 bases; junction bases outside the gene matches: 8. DNA for the CDR3: TGTGCCAGCAGGGCCCCGGGACTAGCGGGGATCACAGATACGCAGTATTTT. Its translation: CASRAPGLAGITDTQYF.

The chain recombines TRBV25-1 with TRBJ2-5; tentatively, D is TRBD2 (5 bases). There are 15 residues in the CDR3. Trimming shortened V by 5 bases and J by 3 bases, and 16 bases separated the two germline ends. Germline lookup yields CDR1 MGHDK and CDR2 SYGVNS. The CDR3 region is CASSPSGKRKETQYF. DNA of the CDR3: TGTGCCAGCAGTCCCTCCGGGAAGCGAAAAGAGACCCAGTACTTC. Using reference TRBV25-1 and TRBJ2-5 for the parts outside the CDR3, the full variable domain is EADIYQTPRYLVIGTGKKITLECSQTMGHDKMYWYQQDPGMELHLIHYSYGVNSTEKGDLSSESTVSRIRTEHFPLTLESARPSHTSQYLCASSPSGKRKETQYFGPGTRLLVL.

The gene calls are TRBV19 and TRBJ1-3, with D tentatively TRBD1 (6 bases). Germline V gene data show CDR1 as LNHDA and CDR2 as SQIVND (reference sequence). CDR3 length: 19 residues. V shed 7 bases and J shed 0 bases, with 25 bases lying between them. CDR3 DNA sequence: TGTGCCAGTATCCCCCAAAGGAGCCAGGGGCGATACTCTGGAAACACCATATATTTT. Amino acid sequence: CASIPQRSQGRYSGNTIYF.

This clone has only one observation. This rearrangement joins TRBV19 to TRBJ1-2; 8 bases are shared with TRBD1. Germline CDR1 is LNHDA and CDR2 is SQIVND (reference sequence). The CDR3 covers 16 residues. V was clipped by 4 bases and J by 6 bases; unmatched bases: 13. Here the CDR3 reads CASSSFMGQAIDGYTF. The CDR3 DNA follows: TGTGCCAGTAGTAGCTTCATGGGACAGGCCATCGATGGCTACACCTTC.

The chain combines TRBV13 with TRBJ2-3; the match to TRBD2 covers 9 bases. The germline V gene encodes CDR1 PRHDT and CDR2 FYEKMQ (reference sequence). The ends lost 5 bases at V and 8 bases at J; junction bases unmatched: 14. The CDR3 is made up of 16 amino acids. The CDR3 loop reads CASSPPQASGKSTQYF. The CDR3 DNA is TGTGCCAGCAGCCCCCCCCAGGCTAGCGGGAAGAGTACGCAGTATTTT. Combining the CDR3 with reference TRBV13 and TRBJ2-3 gives the whole variable domain AAGVIQSPRHLIKEKRETATLKCYPIPRHDTVYWYQQGPGQDPQFLISFYEKMQSDKGSIPDRFSAQQFSDYHSELNMSSLELGDSALYFCASSPPQASGKSTQYFGPGTRLTVL.

The V call is TRBV6-5, the J call TRBJ2-1, with 7 bases matching TRBD2. The J segment lost 6 bases and the V segment lost 0 bases, leaving 5 bases of the junction unmatched. Germline V gives CDR1 MNHEY, CDR2 SVGAGI. The CDR3 runs to 15 residues. CDR3 protein: CASSYSLTSPNEQFF. The DNA of the CDR3 is TGTGCCAGCAGTTACTCTCTGACTAGCCCCAATGAGCAGTTCTTC.

The count of this clone is one. The chain recombines TRBV5-1 with TRBJ2-7; 12 bases are a match to TRBD2. The V gene end was trimmed by 7 bases and the J gene end by 3 bases; junction bases not matched to a gene: 8. This CDR3 has 15 amino acids. Germline values: CDR1 SGHRS, CDR2 YFSETQ. The CDR3 here is CASARLAGDNYEQYF. Written as DNA, the CDR3 is TGCGCCAGCGCAAGACTAGCGGGGGATAACTACGAGCAGTACTTC.

The V gene is TRBV11-3, the J gene TRBJ2-5; 9 nucleotides align to TRBD2. The CDR3 is made up of 15 amino acids. Trimming took 1 base from V and 2 from J; bases not matched to a gene: 2. Germline V lookup: CDR1 SGHNT, CDR2 YENEEA. The CDR3 nucleotides read TGTGCCAGCAGCTTAGGACTAGCGGTGCAAGAGACCCAGTACTTC. Residues: CASSLGLAVQETQYF.